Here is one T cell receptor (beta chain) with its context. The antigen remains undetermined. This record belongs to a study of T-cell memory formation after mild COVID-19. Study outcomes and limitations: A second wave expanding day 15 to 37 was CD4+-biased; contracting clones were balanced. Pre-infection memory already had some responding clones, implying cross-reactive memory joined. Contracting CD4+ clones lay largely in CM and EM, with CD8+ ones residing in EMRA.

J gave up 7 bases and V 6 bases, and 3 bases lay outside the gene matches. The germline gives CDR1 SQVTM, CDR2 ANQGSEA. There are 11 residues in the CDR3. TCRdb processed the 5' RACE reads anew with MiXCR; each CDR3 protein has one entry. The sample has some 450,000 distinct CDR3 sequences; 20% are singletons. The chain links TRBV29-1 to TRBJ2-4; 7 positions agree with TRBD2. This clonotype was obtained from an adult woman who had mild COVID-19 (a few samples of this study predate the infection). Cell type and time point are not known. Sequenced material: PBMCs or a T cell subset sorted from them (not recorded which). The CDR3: CSVGSGNIQYF. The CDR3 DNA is TGCAGCGTCGGTAGCGGGAACATTCAGTACTTC. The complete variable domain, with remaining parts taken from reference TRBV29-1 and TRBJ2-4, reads SAVISQKPSRDICQRGTSLTIQCQVDSQVTMMFWYRQQPGQSLTLIATANQGSEATYESGFVIDKFPISRPNLTFSTLTVSNMSPEDSSIYLCSVGSGNIQYFGAGTRLSVL.